A selection of T cell receptor beta chains follows, all from one sample in a study of blood T cell repertoires in COVID-19. Sequenced by immunoSEQ multiplex PCR; TCRdb stores in-frame clones only, minus some. The sample carries tens of thousands of clones, approximately 92% recorded once. Material for sequencing was peripheral blood. These TCRs come from an elderly woman with acute or convalescent COVID-19. CDR3s include the opening cysteine and the closing phenylalanine or tryptophan. Fields, in order: CDR3 protein, CDR3 DNA, J gene, V gene, D gene, clone size. D genes are given only for firm matches. Clone size appears in some rows only: once, few, many, or a class for an expanded clone.

CASSLRQGYEQYF TGTGCCAGCAGCTTGAGACAGGGCTACGAGCAGTACTTC TRBJ2-7 TRBV11-3 TRBD1 NA
CASSLYREGGTGELFF TGTGCCAGCAGCTTGTACAGGGAAGGGGGCACCGGGGAGCTGTTTTTT TRBJ2-2 TRBV7-3 NA NA
CASSLAPGLGNTIYF TGTGCCAGCAGCTTAGCTCCAGGGTTAGGAAACACCATATATTTT TRBJ1-3 TRBV7-2 NA once
CASVTGNMNTEAFF TGTGCCAGCGTTACAGGGAACATGAACACTGAAGCTTTCTTT TRBJ1-1 TRBV6-5 NA NA
CASSPGGMNTEAFF TGTGCCAGCAGCCCCGGGGGTATGAACACTGAAGCTTTCTTT TRBJ1-1 TRBV6-2/TRBV6-3 NA NA
CASSYSSADTQYF TGTGCCAGCAGCTATTCTTCAGCAGATACGCAGTATTTT TRBJ2-3 TRBV7-6 NA once
CASSIVHRGGQPQHF TGTGCCAGTAGTATAGTTCACAGGGGAGGACAGCCCCAGCATTTT TRBJ1-5 TRBV19 TRBD1 NA
CASSLGGNTEAFF TGTGCCAGCAGCTTAGGCGGGAACACTGAAGCTTTCTTT TRBJ1-1 TRBV11-2 NA NA
CASSLSSWRNTEAFF TGTGCCAGCAGCTTATCGTCCTGGAGGAACACTGAAGCTTTCTTT TRBJ1-1 TRBV7-2 NA NA
CASRQGLFINYGYTF TGTGCCAGTCGACAGGGTCTTTTCATTAACTATGGCTACACCTTC TRBJ1-2 TRBV19 TRBD1 NA
CASSFGFPGETQYF TGTGCCAGCAGTTTTGGGTTCCCGGGGGAGACCCAGTACTTC TRBJ2-5 TRBV27 NA NA
CASSLVAGVEGTEAFF TGTGCCAGCAGCTTGGTGGCAGGGGTTGAAGGCACTGAAGCTTTCTTT TRBJ1-1 TRBV5-4 NA NA
CASRLGNHEQFF TGTGCCAGCAGACTAGGGAACCATGAGCAGTTCTTC TRBJ2-1 TRBV28 NA NA
CASSFWGLGSPLHF TGTGCCAGCAGTTTCTGGGGACTGGGATCACCCCTCCACTTT TRBJ1-6 TRBV27 NA few
CASSFGTSGNEQFF TGTGCCAGCAGCTTCGGGACTAGCGGGAATGAGCAGTTCTTC TRBJ2-1 TRBV7-9 TRBD2 few
CASSSAPGHLTTYEQYF TGTGCCAGCAGTTCCGCCCCGGGACACCTTACCACCTACGAGCAGTACTTC TRBJ2-7 TRBV27 NA NA
CASRLGAGVSDTQYF TGTGCCAGCAGGTTGGGAGCGGGGGTCTCAGATACGCAGTATTTT TRBJ2-3 TRBV7-3 TRBD2 NA
CASRDRVFEQFF TGTGCCAGCCGGGACAGGGTTTTTGAGCAGTTCTTC TRBJ2-1 TRBV6-5 TRBD1 NA